These T cell receptor beta chains were read from a single sample in a study of OX40 agonist ivuxolimab in advanced cancers. The repertoire was sequenced with immunoSEQ multiplex PCR; TCRdb's copy has only in-frame clones and lacks some. The sample yields tens of thousands of clones, 80% to 90% seen once. The sample was CD4+ or CD8+ T cells sorted from blood, taken in a trial of the OX40 agonist ivuxolimab. The receptors derive from an adult with an advanced solid tumor such as melanoma, head and neck, liver or kidney cancer. Both conserved end residues are part of each CDR3. Fields, in order: J gene, D gene, V gene, clone size, CDR3 DNA, CDR3 protein. The D gene is left open where the match is weak. Rows give clone size only sometimes, using once, few, many, or a class for an expanded clone.

TRBJ2-1 . TRBV27 . TGTGCCAGCAGTCCCCTGGCACAGTACAATGAGCAGTTCTTC CASSPLAQYNEQFF
TRBJ2-1 . TRBV6-6 . TGTGCCAGCACAAACCAGGGCGGGATCCAATACAATGAGCAGTTCTTC CASTNQGGIQYNEQFF
TRBJ2-3 . TRBV6-1 . TGTGCCAGCAGTGAAGCGCTTCGAGGTGCGGGATTCACAGATACGCAGTATTTT CASSEALRGAGFTDTQYF
TRBJ2-4 . TRBV18 . TGTGCCAGCTCACCAGTCGGGAAGGTCCAGTACTTC CASSPVGKVQYF
TRBJ1-2 . TRBV29-1 . TGCAGCGTCTTACAGGGAGCCATAGGTGGTTACACCTTC CSVLQGAIGGYTF
TRBJ2-5 . TRBV2 few TGTGCCAGCAGTGATACTAGGAAGACCCAGTACTTC CASSDTRKTQYF
TRBJ2-7 . TRBV4-1 . TGCGCCAGCAGCCGGGAGTGGGAGTACGAGCAGTACTTC CASSREWEYEQYF
TRBJ2-7 . TRBV5-1 . TGCGCCAGCAGCTTAGACTACGAGCAGTACTTC CASSLDYEQYF
TRBJ1-6 . TRBV7-9 . TGTGCCAGCAGCTTGACCTTCGGAGCTGGTTCACCCCTCCACTTT CASSLTFGAGSPLHF
TRBJ1-1 . TRBV4-3 . TGCGCCAGCAGCCCAAATCAGGGGAAGAACACTGAAGCTTTCTTT CASSPNQGKNTEAFF
TRBJ2-3 . TRBV7-2 . TGTGCCAGCAGCCGGGAGCGCACAGATACGCAGTATTTT CASSRERTDTQYF
TRBJ1-2 . TRBV6-1 . TGTGCCAGCAGTGAATACAGGGTGGGAGGCTACACCTTC CASSEYRVGGYTF
TRBJ2-2 TRBD2 TRBV11-2 few TGTGCCAGCAGATTCAGCGGGGGCCGTAGCACCGGGGAGCTGTTTTTT CASRFSGGRSTGELFF
TRBJ2-5 . TRBV6-5 . TGTGCCAGCTTGGGGGGGGCCGGGACCCAGTACTTC CASLGGAGTQYF
TRBJ2-3 TRBD1 TRBV5-4 . TGTGCCAGCAGCTATGACAGGGGGCTTAACACAGATACGCAGTATTTT CASSYDRGLNTDTQYF
TRBJ1-5 TRBD1 TRBV19 . TGTGCCAGTACCACCGGACAGGGAAGTCAGCCCCAGCATTTT CASTTGQGSQPQHF
TRBJ2-6 . TRBV30 . TGTGCCTTTACACGGACACGGACAAGCTCTGGGGCCAACGTCCTGACTTTC CAFTRTRTSSGANVLTF
TRBJ2-1 . TRBV5-1 . TGCGCCAGCAGCCAGGGGTACAATGAGCAGTTCTTC CASSQGYNEQFF
TRBJ2-2 TRBD1 TRBV4-2 . TGTGCCAGCAGCCTTACAGACAGGGTGGACACCGGGGAGCTGTTTTTT CASSLTDRVDTGELFF
TRBJ2-5 TRBD1 TRBV7-8 few TGTGCCAGCAGCTTGAACAGGGGGCGGGAGACCCAGTACTTC CASSLNRGRETQYF
TRBJ1-1 TRBD1 TRBV18 once TGTGCCAGCTCAACACAGGGGCTAAACACTGAAGCTTTCTTT CASSTQGLNTEAFF
TRBJ1-2 . TRBV6-5 . TGTGCCAGCATCAAGGGAGGGAGCTATGGCTACACCTTC CASIKGGSYGYTF
TRBJ1-1 . TRBV21-1 few TGTGCCAGCAGCAAAAGGGACAGCCTGAACACTGAAGCTTTCTTT CASSKRDSLNTEAFF
TRBJ2-4 TRBD2 TRBV5-1 . TGCGCCAGCAGCCAGGGAGGGGTCTTAGCCAAAAACATTCAGTACTTC CASSQGGVLAKNIQYF
TRBJ1-2 . TRBV30 . TGTGCCTGGAGTGTAGGCGCTAACTATGGCTACACCTTC CAWSVGANYGYTF
TRBJ2-5 . TRBV19 . TGTGCCAGTAGTATCACCGGGAATGGAGAGACCCAGTACTTC CASSITGNGETQYF
TRBJ1-2 . TRBV25-1 . TGTGCCAGCAGGGGGAGACCGGGCCGCTATGGCTACACCTTC CASRGRPGRYGYTF